This T cell receptor (beta chain) was sequenced during a study of cytomegalovirus exposure and HLA in healthy donors. Vbeta (60) and Jbeta (13) primers were used in the PCR. Using immunoSEQ multiplex PCR, the repertoire was profiled, and TCRdb retains in-frame clones only, with some absent. The table has roughly 150,000 clones, just under 80% seen once. Study-level findings and limits: Later analysis identified a missense DCLRE1C variant that was linked to TCR beta V- and J-gene trimming.

With 2 bases clipped from V and 5 bases from J, the junction kept 8 bases outside the gene matches. The CDR3 extends over 15 amino acids. Per germline, CDR1 MNHGY and CDR2 SAAAGT. On this clone itself: Antigen: not known.

The sequence derives from a man aged 18 to 30 in good health and CMV-seropositive. This chain links TRBV6-8 with TRBJ2-5, with TRBD2 matching over 7 bases. Specimen: PBMCs. The CDR3 DNA is TGTGCCAGCAGTTACGGGGGGGAGTTTGGGGAGACCCAGTACTTC. Translated, it gives CASSYGGEFGETQYF.